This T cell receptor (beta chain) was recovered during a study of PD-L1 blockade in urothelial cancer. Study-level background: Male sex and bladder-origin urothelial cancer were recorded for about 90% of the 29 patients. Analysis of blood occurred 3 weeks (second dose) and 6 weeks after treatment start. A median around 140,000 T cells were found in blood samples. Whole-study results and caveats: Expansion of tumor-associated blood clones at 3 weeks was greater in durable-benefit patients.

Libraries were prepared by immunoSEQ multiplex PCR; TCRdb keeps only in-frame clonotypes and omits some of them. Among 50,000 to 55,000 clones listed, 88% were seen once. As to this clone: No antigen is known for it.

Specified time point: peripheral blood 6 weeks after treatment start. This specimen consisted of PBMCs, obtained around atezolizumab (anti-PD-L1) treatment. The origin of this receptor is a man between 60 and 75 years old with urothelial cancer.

The CDR3 coding sequence is TGTGCCAGCAGCGTAGATCCCCTACCCTCTGGGGCCAACGTCCTGACTTTC. This sequence encodes CASSVDPLPSGANVLTF. The chain couples TRBV9 to TRBJ2-6; D gene unclear. CDR1 and CDR2 (germline): SGDLS, YYNGEE. This CDR3 spans 17 amino acids. The V end was cut by 0 bases, the J end by 0 bases, with 10 bases between.